Here is one T cell receptor beta chain with its context. What it binds is unknown. This record comes from a study of OX40 agonist ivuxolimab in advanced cancers. Study in general: Dose-escalation patients suffered from hepatocellular carcinoma, melanoma, renal cell or head and neck cancer. A male proportion of approximately 80% was recorded, with mean age around 62 years and range roughly 20 to 85.

Study-wide points: At 0.1 to 3.0 mg/kg, clonal expansion of CD4+ and CD8+ blood T cells had occurred by week 6. Some nonresponders additionally presented with little normalized T-cell clonal expansion.

Profiling relied on immunoSEQ multiplex PCR, and the TCRdb table lists in-frame clones only, not all of them. The repertoire holds under 30,000 clones, with about four fifths as singletons. Source: CD4+ or CD8+ T cells sorted from blood, taken in a trial of the OX40 agonist ivuxolimab. The receptor was derived from an adult with an advanced solid tumor such as melanoma, head and neck, liver or kidney cancer.

CDR3 DNA sequence: TGTGCCAGCAGCACGGGGCGGGGGGGCCTCACAGATACGCAGTATTTT. Protein product: CASSTGRGGLTDTQYF. The V gene is TRBV7-2, the J gene TRBJ2-3, with 9 nucleotides matching TRBD2. V gave up 5 bases and J gave up 2 bases; unmatched junction bases: 8. From germline, CDR1 is SGHTA and CDR2 FQGNSA. This CDR3 comprises 16 residues.